This T cell receptor beta chain was documented in a study of CD8+ T cells in alopecia areata. Treatment defined: oral pan-JAK inhibitor, 5-10 mg twice daily. Note on this clone: Its matching antigen is unknown.

The sequencing template was cDNA reverse transcribed from extracted RNA. Measured with immunoSEQ multiplex PCR; TCRdb has only the in-frame clones, and not every one. The data contain approximately 210,000 clones, over 60% of them seen just once; the ten biggest clones take up 0.95% to 1.5%. Findings and caveats of the study: Scalp samples also contribute reads from the resident alphabeta T cells found in normal skin. Scalp clonality decreased significantly with tofacitinib, and so did expanded CD8+ clones among the top 100.

Trimming removed 2 bases at V and 9 bases at J, with 11 bases between. The germline V gene has CDR1 LNHDA and CDR2 SQIVND (reference sequence). This CDR3 region has 13 residues. V and J are TRBV19 and TRBJ2-1; tentatively, D is TRBD2 (6 bases). The sequence was collected from a human donor with alopecia areata. Sequencing used CD4+ T cells sorted from blood, obtained at week 44, from a patient treated with tofacitinib. In nucleotides, the CDR3 is TGTGCCAGTAGTATAAGGGGACTGACTGAGCAGTTCTTC. It codes for CASSIRGLTEQFF. Drawing the rest from reference TRBV19 and TRBJ2-1, the complete variable domain is DGGITQSPKYLFRKEGQNVTLSCEQNLNHDAMYWYRQDPGQGLRLIYYSQIVNDFQKGDIAEGYSVSREKKESFPLTVTSAQKNPTAFYLCASSIRGLTEQFFGPGTRLTVL.